Described below is a single T cell receptor beta chain sequence and its context. This clonotype appeared a few times. Its antigen is not yet known. Nothing much larger sits one base from this clone, and base qualities are not available. This entry comes from a study of CD8+CD57+ T cells in acquired aplastic anemia (dated by TCRdb to 2017 to 2018). A note on the overall study: DNA extracted from sorted CD4+ and CD8+ cells had a mean of around 3 ug, with a range of about 0.2 to 30 ug. CD8+CD57+ expansion was defined as frequency above the mean frequency observed in healthy subjects.

A distance of 4 bases separates the germline ends of V and J, which lose 7 bases and 1 base respectively. From its cysteine to its phenylalanine, the CDR3 spans 11 amino acids. The entry retains the CDR3 DNA only, 33 bases that are in frame from base 1. CDR1 SNHLY and CDR2 FYNNEI are derived from the germline V gene. Expansion of CD8+CD57+ cells had been shown by flow cytometry in the patients chosen for sequencing. Severe acquired aplastic anemia was diagnosed in all patients according to International Study of Aplastic Anemia and Agranulocytosis and Camitta criteria. At the time blood was sampled, none of the patients had received any therapy. TCR repertoires of sorted CD4+ and CD8+ blood T cells from severe aplastic anemia patients and healthy subjects were deep-sequenced in the study. Patients were enrolled in the USA under clinicaltrials.gov protocols 00001620, 01623167, 00001397, 00071045, 00081523 and 00961064. Ficoll-Paque density gradient centrifugation was used to isolate peripheral blood mononuclear cells. CD4+ and CD8+ T cells were sorted by FACS or magnetic beads before DNA extraction.

Profiling of TCR beta VDJ combinations and CDR3 sequences used genomic DNA as the template. TCR repertoire sequencing was run on an Illumina HiSeq 2000. Turning to the authors' computational methods: Repertoire assessment relied on Simpson's diversity index, CDR3 size and DJ length profiles, and TRBV/TRBJ rearrangement plots. The immunodominant clone was defined as the most abundant DNA sequence in deep sequencing data. CDR3 amino acid sequences were checked for sharing across subjects and were also compared against the VDJdb database and published repertoires. TCRdb handled the public reads itself, with Q25 trimming in fastp and clone calling in MiXCR, and kept productive beta chains. Under each unique CDR3 protein, matching rows form one entry showing the most common genes and DNA. These V and J calls derive from TCRdb rather than the authors' analysis. A total of roughly 120,000 distinct CDR3 sequences appear in this sample, under 60% of them only once. The ten largest clones capture 25% to 35% of the sample.

Broad study findings and their caveats: Patients and healthy controls showed no significant difference in CD8+ Simpson's diversity (P=0.060). Fewer than 30 CD8+ CDR3 sequences were found in both patients and controls but appeared to be highly expressed in patients and within the immunodominant clones of the patients.

The V and J genes are TRBV2 and TRBJ1-1; the D gene cannot be resolved reliably. Sequenced: sorted CD4+, CD8+, or CD8+CD57+ T cells (not recorded which) from PBMCs. The receptor's source is a human donor with aplastic anemia. Here the CDR3 is given as CASTGNTEAFF. In nucleotides, the sequence is TGTGCCAGCACCGGGAACACTGAAGCTTTCTTT.